Below, 14 T cell receptor beta chains from the same sample are listed, as sequenced in a study of T cell repertoires in cytomegalovirus infection. TCRdb reprocessed the reads with MiXCR, giving one entry per CDR3 protein. This table has more than 350,000 distinct CDR3 sequences, roughly 30% appearing once. What was sequenced was PBMCs. These receptors all come from a human donor in good health (CMV status not recorded). Some clones in this sample may be carry-over from other donors' samples.

The CDR3 DNA reads TGTGCCAGCAATCCTTGGGGGGATCCCGGGACCCAGTACTTC. Amino acid sequence: CASNPWGDPGTQYF. The rearrangement joins TRBV27 to TRBJ2-5, with a possible D match to TRBD2 (6 bases). V was pared by 7 bases and J by 7 bases, with 19 bases between. The germline V gene encodes CDR1 MNHEY and CDR2 SMNVEV (reference sequence). This CDR3 is 14 amino acids long.

This clonotype appeared a few times. DNA for the CDR3: TGTGCCAGTCGTACCTCTGGGGCCAACGTCCTGACTTTC. Its translation: CASRTSGANVLTF. V is TRBV19 and J is TRBJ2-6; no clear D gene. This CDR3 spans 13 amino acids. Germline loops: CDR1 LNHDA, CDR2 SQIVND (reference sequence). V shed 8 bases and J shed 0 bases, with 5 bases lying between them.

The chain has TRBV12-3 or TRBV12-4 and TRBJ2-3; D remains unclear. Trimming left V 5 bases short and J 0 bases short, with 12 bases between. The CDR3 covers 15 residues. CDR3 in DNA: TGTGCCAGCAGTCCCCGGGCCACTAGCACAGATACGCAGTATTTT. Translated: CASSPRATSTDTQYF.

Regarding this clonotype: One end of the junction fails to match germline, which may point to a read error. The CDR3 nucleotides are TGTGCCCGCAGTCCTCAGTCGACAGGGTACGAAAAACTGTTTTTT. Translating gives CARSPQSTGYEKLFF. The genes are TRBV6-6 and TRBJ1-4; TRBD1 aligns across 7 bases. Germline values: CDR1 MNHNY, CDR2 SVGAGI (reference sequence). The CDR3 has 15 amino acids.

Points on this clonotype: A junction boundary mismatches the germline segment, possibly from a read error. The CDR3 here is CASTDRSTNTGELFF. CDR3 sequence (DNA): TGTGCCAGTACGGACCGGTCTACGAACACCGGTGAGCTGTTTTTT. This chain uses TRBV19 with TRBJ2-2; no clear D. The germline gives CDR1 LNHDA, CDR2 SQIVND (reference sequence). This CDR3 spans 15 amino acids.

The chain has TRBV29-1 and TRBJ2-7, with D perhaps matching TRBD2 (6 bases). Trimming took 4 bases from V and 5 from J, leaving 18 bases between them. Germline values: CDR1 SQVTM, CDR2 ANQGSEA. This CDR3 is built from 14 residues. DNA for the CDR3: TGCAGCGTTGCCCGGGAGCCCCCATACCACGAGCAGTACTTC. Encoded protein: CSVAREPPYHEQYF.

Points on this clonotype: This sequence may be a read error, since a much larger clone differs from it by one base. V usage is TRBV19 and J usage is TRBJ2-7; TRBD1 matches at 7 bases. Germline V gives CDR1 LNHDA, CDR2 SQIVND (reference sequence). The trim removed 7 bases at V and 5 bases at J, leaving 11 bases unmatched. The CDR3 has 14 residues. CDR3 DNA: TGTGCCAGTATACCGGGACAGCTCCTTCACGAGCAGTACTTC. It encodes CASIPGQLLHEQYF.

The sample holds one count of this clonotype. A clone one base away is much larger, so this may be a read error. The rearrangement joins TRBV7-3 to TRBJ1-1; weak D call: TRBD1 (6 bases). The V and J ends lost 0 bases and 4 bases respectively, with 12 bases between them. Germline V gene sequence: CDR1 SGHTA, CDR2 FQGTGA. This CDR3 is built from 15 residues. CDR3 sequence: CASSLTTGTSTEAFF. The CDR3 DNA reads as TGTGCCAGCAGCTTAACTACAGGGACGAGCACTGAAGCTTTCTTT.

J is TRBJ1-2 and V is TRBV24-1; D is undetermined. CDR1 and CDR2 from the germline V gene are KGHDR and SFDVKD. This CDR3 is built from 14 residues. The V and J ends lost 3 bases and 4 bases respectively, with 11 bases between them. The CDR3 DNA sequence: TGTGCCACCAGTGATCTCGAGATAAGCTATGGCTACACCTTC. Translating gives CATSDLEISYGYTF.

This chain uses TRBV4-1 with TRBJ1-5; D might be TRBD1 (6 bases). The CDR3 has 17 residues. Per the germline V gene, CDR1 is MGHRA and CDR2 is YSYEKL. Trimming removed 4 bases at V and 0 bases at J, with 16 bases between. DNA of the CDR3: TGCGCCAGCAGCCTCGGGGGCACGGACTATAGCAATCAGCCCCAGCATTTT. Translating it yields CASSLGGTDYSNQPQHF.

This rearrangement joins TRBV6-5 to TRBJ1-3; D possibly corresponds to TRBD1 (6 bases). CDR3 length equals 15 residues. The ends were cut back, 7 bases at V and 0 bases at J, with 13 bases in the middle. Germline V gene sequence: CDR1 MNHEY, CDR2 SVGAGI. CDR3 DNA sequence: TGTGCCAGCAAACAGGACAGATACTCTGGAAACACCATATATTTT. This sequence encodes CASKQDRYSGNTIYF.

The chain couples TRBV7-3 to TRBJ1-2; 8 bases are shared with TRBD1. The CDR3 extends over 16 amino acids. The germline V gene has CDR1 SGHTA and CDR2 FQGTGA. V shed 5 bases and J 2 bases; nucleotides not matched to a gene: 10. The CDR3, as DNA: TGTGCCAGCAGCCCCGGGGGGGACAGGCGAAACTATGGCTACACCTTC. Translating gives CASSPGGDRRNYGYTF.

Worth noting for this clonotype: Relative to the germline gene, one junction end is altered; a read error may explain this. V is TRBV7-2 and J is TRBJ2-1; D possibly uses TRBD1 or TRBD2 (5 bases each). The germline CDR1 and CDR2 sequences are SGHTA and FQGNSA. The CDR3 spans 15 residues. As DNA, the CDR3 is TGTGCCAGCAACGGAAGGGGAGACTTCTACAATGAGCAGTTATTC. It codes for CASNGRGDFYNEQLF.

This clonotype was seen repeatedly, ten times or more. The CDR3, as DNA: TGTGCCAGCAGCTGCCTAGCGGGGGAGAATGAGCAGTTCTTC. Protein product: CASSCLAGENEQFF. The chain combines TRBV7-6 with TRBJ2-1; 10 positions agree with TRBD2. In germline, CDR1 is SGHVS, CDR2 FNYEAQ. With V trimmed by 4 bases and J by 7 bases, 4 bases remained unmatched. CDR3 length: 14 residues. The whole variable domain, filled in from reference TRBV7-6 and TRBJ2-1, reads GAGVSQSPRYKVTKRGQDVALRCDPISGHVSLYWYRQALGQGPEFLTYFNYEAQQDKSGLPNDRFSAERPEGSISTLTIQRTEQRDSAMYRCASSCLAGENEQFFGPGTRLTVL.